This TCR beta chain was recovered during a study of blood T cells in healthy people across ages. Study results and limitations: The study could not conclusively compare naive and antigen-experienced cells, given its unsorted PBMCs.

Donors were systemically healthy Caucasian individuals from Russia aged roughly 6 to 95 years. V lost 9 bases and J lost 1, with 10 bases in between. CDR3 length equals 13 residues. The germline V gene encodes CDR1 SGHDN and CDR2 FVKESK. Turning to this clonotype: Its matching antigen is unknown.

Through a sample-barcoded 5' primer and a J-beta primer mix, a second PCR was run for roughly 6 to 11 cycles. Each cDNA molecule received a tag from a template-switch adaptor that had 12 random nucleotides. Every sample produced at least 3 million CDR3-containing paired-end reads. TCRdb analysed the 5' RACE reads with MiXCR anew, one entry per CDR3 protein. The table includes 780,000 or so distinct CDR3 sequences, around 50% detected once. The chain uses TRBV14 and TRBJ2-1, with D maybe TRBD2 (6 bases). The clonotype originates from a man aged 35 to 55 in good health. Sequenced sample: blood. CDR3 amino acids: CASGRGSYNEQFF. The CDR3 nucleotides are TGTGCCAGTGGTCGGGGGTCCTACAATGAGCAGTTCTTC.